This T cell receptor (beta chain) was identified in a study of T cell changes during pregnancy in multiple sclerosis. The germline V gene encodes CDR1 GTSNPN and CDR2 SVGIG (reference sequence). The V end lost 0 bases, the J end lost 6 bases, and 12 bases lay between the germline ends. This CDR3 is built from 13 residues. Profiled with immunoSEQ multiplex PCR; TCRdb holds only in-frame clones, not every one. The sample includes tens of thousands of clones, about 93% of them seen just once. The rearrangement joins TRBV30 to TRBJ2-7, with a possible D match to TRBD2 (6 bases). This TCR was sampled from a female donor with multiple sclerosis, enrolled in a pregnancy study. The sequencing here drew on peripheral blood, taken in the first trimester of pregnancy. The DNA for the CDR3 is TGTGCCTGGAGTGTGTGGACGGAGGGCGAGCAGTACTTC. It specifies CAWSVWTEGEQYF.